Reported below is one T cell receptor beta chain. What it binds is unknown. Relative to the germline gene, one junction end is altered; a read error may explain this. CDR1 and CDR2 from the germline V gene are SEHNR and FQNEAQ (reference sequence). The CDR3 length is 14 residues. This record belongs to a study of cytomegalovirus exposure and HLA in healthy donors. General study results and limits: CMV antigen specificity was confirmed in vitro for a few CMV-associated chains.

A multiplex PCR was run with 60 Vbeta primers and 13 Jbeta primers. Here immunoSEQ multiplex PCR was the method, and the copy in TCRdb shows in-frame clones only, minus some. The sample shows 100,000 to 150,000 clones, 80% to 85% of them seen only once. Sequencing was carried out using PBMCs. The origin of this receptor is a woman under 40 in good health and CMV-seronegative. This chain connects TRBV7-9 to TRBJ1-2, with TRBD1 identical over 7 bases. The CDR3 nucleotides read TGTTCCAGCAGCTTAAGACAGGGCAGCTATGGCTACACCTTC. It yields the protein CSSSLRQGSYGYTF.